Included here is one T cell receptor beta chain sequence, with context. Clones were sequenced by immunoSEQ multiplex PCR, and TCRdb holds only the in-frame ones, with some missing. This sample has about 160,000 clones, with approximately 77% found just once. This specimen belongs to a study of blood T cell repertoires in COVID-19. Study context: Acute and convalescent COVID-19 specimens originated in the United States, Italy and Spain.

The length of the CDR3 is 15 residues. Germline CDR1 SGHTA, CDR2 FQGTGA. The V end lost 0 bases, the J end lost 2 bases, and 9 bases lay between the germline ends. Ages ranged from roughly 18 to 100 years, with residence in around 24 US areas. Resolution of symptoms, clearance, or two negative PCRs was present in recovered Cohort 3 donors. The gene calls are TRBV7-3 and TRBJ2-3; a possible D gene is TRBD1 (5 bases). The sequence was obtained from a man in his sixties who had recovered from COVID-19. The sequenced sample consisted of PBMCs or T cells enriched from blood (not recorded which). The CDR3 protein is CASSLTGLTTDTQYF. In DNA, the CDR3 is TGTGCCAGCAGCTTAACGGGGCTTACCACAGATACGCAGTATTTT.